The present T cell receptor beta chain was sequenced within a study of cytomegalovirus exposure and HLA in healthy donors. Details on this clone: Its antigen remains unknown.

This CDR3 has 13 residues. Looked up from germline, CDR1 is PRHDT and CDR2 is FYEKMQ (reference sequence). The V end lost 5 bases, the J end lost 4 bases, and 11 bases lay between the germline ends. General study points: Across donors, most TCRs were seen rarely, yet some public ones were widespread. Highly shared variants forming one cluster were likely a sequencing artifact. Most CMV-associated TCR beta chains appeared HLA-restricted in a later analysis. From TCR beta sequences, most subjects' HLA-A and HLA-B alleles were reportedly predicted accurately.

The PCR employed 60 Vbeta primers together with 13 Jbeta primers. Clones were read by immunoSEQ multiplex PCR, and TCRdb kept only the in-frame ones, dropping some. The sample lists tens of thousands of clones, roughly 80% occurring once. Sequenced sample: PBMCs. The rearrangement links TRBV13 to TRBJ1-1; D uncertain. The clonotype was recovered from a woman aged 40 to 55 in good health and CMV-seronegative. CDR3 protein: CASSKMRSTEAFF. The CDR3 DNA follows: TGTGCCAGCAGCAAAATGAGGAGCACTGAAGCTTTCTTT.